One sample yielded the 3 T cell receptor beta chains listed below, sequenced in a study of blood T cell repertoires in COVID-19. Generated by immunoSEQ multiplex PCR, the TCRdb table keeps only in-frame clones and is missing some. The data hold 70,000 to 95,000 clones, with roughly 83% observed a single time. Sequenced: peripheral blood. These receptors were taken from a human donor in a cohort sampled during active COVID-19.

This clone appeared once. This CDR3 reads CASSQDGFSTDTQYF. For the CDR3, the DNA is TGTGCCAGCAGCCAAGACGGGTTTAGCACAGATACGCAGTATTTT. V and J are TRBV3-1 (or the pseudogene TRBV3-2) and TRBJ2-3; D remains ambiguous. Trimming pared 0 bases from V and 0 bases from J, leaving 7 bases between. The CDR3 spans 15 residues. Germline V lookup: CDR1 LGHDT, CDR2 YNNKEL (reference sequence).

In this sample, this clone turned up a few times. Here the CDR3 reads CASSLHRGRGEQYF. The DNA of the CDR3 is TGTGCCAGCAGTTTACACAGGGGTAGAGGCGAGCAGTACTTC. The chain employs TRBV2 and TRBJ2-7, with 7 bases that match TRBD1. CDR1 and CDR2 from the germline V gene are SNHLY and FYNNEI. The CDR3 spans 14 residues. J was trimmed by 6 bases and V by 5 bases; bases with no gene match: 10.

CDR3 protein: CASSLDSLREAFF. For the CDR3, the DNA is TGTGCCAGCAGCCTTGACAGCCTCAGAGAAGCTTTCTTT. V usage is TRBV12-3 or TRBV12-4 and J usage is TRBJ1-1; D perhaps matches TRBD1 (5 bases). Trimming removed 6 bases from V and 8 bases from J, with 16 bases in between. This CDR3 is 13 amino acids long.